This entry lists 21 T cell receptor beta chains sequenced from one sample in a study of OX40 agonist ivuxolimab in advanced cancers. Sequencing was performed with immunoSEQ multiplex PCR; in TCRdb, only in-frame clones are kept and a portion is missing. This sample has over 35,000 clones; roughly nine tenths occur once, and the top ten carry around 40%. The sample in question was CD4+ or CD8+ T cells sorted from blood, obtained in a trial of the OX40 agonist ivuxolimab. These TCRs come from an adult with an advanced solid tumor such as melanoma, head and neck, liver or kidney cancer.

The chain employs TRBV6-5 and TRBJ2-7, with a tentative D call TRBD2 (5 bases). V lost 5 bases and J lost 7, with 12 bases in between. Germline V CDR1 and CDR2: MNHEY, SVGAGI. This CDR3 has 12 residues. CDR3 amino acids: CASSPRGREQYF. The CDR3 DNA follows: TGTGCCAGCAGTCCCCGCGGGCGGGAGCAGTACTTC.

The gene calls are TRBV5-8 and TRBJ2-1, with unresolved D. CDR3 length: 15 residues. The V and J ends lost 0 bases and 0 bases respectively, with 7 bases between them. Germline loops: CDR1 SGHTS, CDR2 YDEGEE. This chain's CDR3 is CASSLVESSYNEQFF. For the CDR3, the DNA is TGTGCCAGCAGCTTGGTGGAGAGCTCCTACAATGAGCAGTTCTTC.

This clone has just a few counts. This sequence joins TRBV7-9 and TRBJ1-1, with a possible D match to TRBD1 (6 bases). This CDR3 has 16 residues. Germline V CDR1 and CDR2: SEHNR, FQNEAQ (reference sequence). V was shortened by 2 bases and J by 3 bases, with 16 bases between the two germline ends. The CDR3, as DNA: TGTGCCAGCAGCTTATTGGGGGCAAGAGGGTACACTGAAGCTTTCTTT. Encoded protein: CASSLLGARGYTEAFF.

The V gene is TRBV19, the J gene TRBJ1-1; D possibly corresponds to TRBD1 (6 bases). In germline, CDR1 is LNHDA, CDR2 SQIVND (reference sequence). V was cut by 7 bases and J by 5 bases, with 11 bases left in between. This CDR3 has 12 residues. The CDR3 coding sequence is TGTGCCAGTAAGGGGGGGGAGACTGAAGCTTTCTTT. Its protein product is CASKGGETEAFF. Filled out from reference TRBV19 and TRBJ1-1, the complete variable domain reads DGGITQSPKYLFRKEGQNVTLSCEQNLNHDAMYWYRQDPGQGLRLIYYSQIVNDFQKGDIAEGYSVSREKKESFPLTVTSAQKNPTAFYLCASKGGETEAFFGQGTRLTVV.

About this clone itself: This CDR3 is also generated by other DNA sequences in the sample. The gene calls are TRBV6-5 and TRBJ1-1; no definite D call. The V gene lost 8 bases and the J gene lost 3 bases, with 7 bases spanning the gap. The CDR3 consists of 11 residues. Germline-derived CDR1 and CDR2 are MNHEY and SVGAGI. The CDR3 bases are TGTGCCAGCCGCAGTGACACTGAAGCTTTCTTT. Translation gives CASRSDTEAFF.

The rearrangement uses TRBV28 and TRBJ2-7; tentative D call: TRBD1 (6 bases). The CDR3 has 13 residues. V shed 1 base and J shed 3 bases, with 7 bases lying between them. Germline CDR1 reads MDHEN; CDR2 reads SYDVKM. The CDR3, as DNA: TGTGCCAGCAGTTTATTGGACAGCTACGAGCAGTACTTC. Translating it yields CASSLLDSYEQYF. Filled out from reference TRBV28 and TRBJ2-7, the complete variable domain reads DVKVTQSSRYLVKRTGEKVFLECVQDMDHENMFWYRQDPGLGLRLIYFSYDVKMKEKGDIPEGYSVSREKKERFSLILESASTNQTSMYLCASSLLDSYEQYFGPGTRLTVT.

The CDR3 sequence is CASSFDRGHSYEQYF. CDR3 bases: TGTGCCAGCAGCTTCGACAGGGGGCACTCCTACGAGCAGTACTTC. V is TRBV7-6 and J is TRBJ2-7, with 10 bases matching TRBD1. From germline, CDR1 is SGHVS and CDR2 FNYEAQ. Unmatched junction bases numbered 2, after V lost 3 bases and J lost 0 bases. The CDR3 has 15 residues.

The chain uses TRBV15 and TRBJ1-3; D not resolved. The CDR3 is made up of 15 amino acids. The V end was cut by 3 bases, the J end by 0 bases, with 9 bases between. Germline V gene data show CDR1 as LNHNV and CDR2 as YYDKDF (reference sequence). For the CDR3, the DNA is TGTGCCACCAGCAGGGGTACGGACTCTGGAAACACCATATATTTT. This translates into CATSRGTDSGNTIYF.

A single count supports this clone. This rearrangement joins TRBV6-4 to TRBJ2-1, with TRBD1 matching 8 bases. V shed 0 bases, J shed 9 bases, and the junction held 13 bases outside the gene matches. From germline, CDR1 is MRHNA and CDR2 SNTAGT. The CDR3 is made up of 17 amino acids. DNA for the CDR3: TGTGCCAGCAGTGACTCGAGTCGCAGGGGGCCGGGAACTGAGCAGTTCTTC. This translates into CASSDSSRRGPGTEQFF.

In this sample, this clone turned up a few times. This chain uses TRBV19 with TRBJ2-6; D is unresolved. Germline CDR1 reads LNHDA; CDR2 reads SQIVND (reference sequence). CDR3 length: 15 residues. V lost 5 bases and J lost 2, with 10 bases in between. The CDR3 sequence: CASSFGVAGANVLTF. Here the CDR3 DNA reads TGTGCCAGTAGTTTTGGGGTGGCTGGGGCCAACGTCCTGACTTTC.

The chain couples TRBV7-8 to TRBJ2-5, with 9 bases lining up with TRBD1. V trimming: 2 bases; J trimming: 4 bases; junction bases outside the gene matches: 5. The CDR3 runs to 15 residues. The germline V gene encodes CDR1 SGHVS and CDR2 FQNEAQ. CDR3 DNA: TGTGCCAGCAGCTTAACAGGGGGCGCCGGAGAGACCCAGTACTTC. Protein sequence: CASSLTGGAGETQYF.

Here the CDR3 reads CASSLDSSGAYGYTF. CDR3 DNA sequence: TGTGCCAGCAGCTTAGACAGTTCGGGGGCCTATGGCTACACCTTC. The V gene is TRBV7-7, the J gene TRBJ1-2, with D possibly TRBD1 on 6 matching bases. Germline CDR1 SSHAT, CDR2 FNYEAQ (reference sequence). The CDR3 is 15 residues long. V lost 1 base, J lost 4 bases, and 13 bases lay in between.

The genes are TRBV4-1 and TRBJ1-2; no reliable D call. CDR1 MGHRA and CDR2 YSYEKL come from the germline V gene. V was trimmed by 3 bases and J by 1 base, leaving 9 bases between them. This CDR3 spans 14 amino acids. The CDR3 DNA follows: TGCGCCAGCAGCCAGGAATCAGTTAACTATGGCTACACCTTC. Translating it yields CASSQESVNYGYTF.

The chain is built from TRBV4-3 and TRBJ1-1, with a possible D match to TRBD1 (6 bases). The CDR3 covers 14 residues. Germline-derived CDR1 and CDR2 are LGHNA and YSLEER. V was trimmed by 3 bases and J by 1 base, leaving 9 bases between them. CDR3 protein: CASSHQQGNTEAFF. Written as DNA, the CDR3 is TGCGCCAGCAGCCATCAACAGGGGAACACTGAAGCTTTCTTT.

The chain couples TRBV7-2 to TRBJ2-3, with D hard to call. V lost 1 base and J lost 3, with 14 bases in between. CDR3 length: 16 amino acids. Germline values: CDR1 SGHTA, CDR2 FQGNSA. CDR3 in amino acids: CASSLGIGPTTDTQYF. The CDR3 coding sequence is TGTGCCAGCAGCTTAGGGATTGGGCCCACGACAGATACGCAGTATTTT.

CDR3 region: CASSVQGALTDEQFF. The CDR3 coding sequence is TGTGCCAGCAGCGTACAGGGGGCATTGACGGATGAGCAGTTCTTC. J is TRBJ2-1 and V is TRBV9; 8 bases fit TRBD1. From germline, CDR1 is SGDLS and CDR2 YYNGEE. CDR3 length equals 15 residues. V shed 1 base, J shed 8 bases, and the junction held 8 bases outside the gene matches.

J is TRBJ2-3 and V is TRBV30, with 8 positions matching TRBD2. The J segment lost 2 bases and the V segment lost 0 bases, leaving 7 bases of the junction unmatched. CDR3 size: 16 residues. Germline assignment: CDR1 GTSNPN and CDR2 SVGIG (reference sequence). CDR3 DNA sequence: TGTGCCTGGAGTGTACGGACGGGGGGGTTCACAGATACGCAGTATTTT. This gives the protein CAWSVRTGGFTDTQYF.

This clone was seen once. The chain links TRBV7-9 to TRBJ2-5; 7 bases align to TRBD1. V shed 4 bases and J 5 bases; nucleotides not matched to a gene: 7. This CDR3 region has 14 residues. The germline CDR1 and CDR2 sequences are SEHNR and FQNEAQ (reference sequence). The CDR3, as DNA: TGTGCCAGCAGCTCGACAGGGAGTTTGGAGACCCAGTACTTC. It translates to CASSSTGSLETQYF.

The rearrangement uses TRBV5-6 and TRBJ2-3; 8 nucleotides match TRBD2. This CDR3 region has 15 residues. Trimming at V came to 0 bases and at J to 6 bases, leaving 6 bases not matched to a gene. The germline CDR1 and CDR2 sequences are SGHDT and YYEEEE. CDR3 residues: CASSLAGGLSDTQYF. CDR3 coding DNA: TGTGCCAGCAGCTTGGCGGGGGGGCTTTCGGATACGCAGTATTTT.

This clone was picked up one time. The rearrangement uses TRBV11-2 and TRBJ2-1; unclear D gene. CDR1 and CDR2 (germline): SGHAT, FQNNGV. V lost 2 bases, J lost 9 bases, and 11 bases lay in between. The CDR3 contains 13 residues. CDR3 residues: CASSLSRLGEQFF. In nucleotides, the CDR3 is TGTGCCAGCAGCTTAAGTCGCTTGGGTGAGCAGTTCTTC.

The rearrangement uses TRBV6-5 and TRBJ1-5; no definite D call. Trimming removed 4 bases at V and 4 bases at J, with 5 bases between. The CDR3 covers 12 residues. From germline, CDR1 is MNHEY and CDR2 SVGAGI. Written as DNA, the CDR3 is TGTGCCAGCAGTTTCTTAAATCAGCCCCAGCATTTT. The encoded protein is CASSFLNQPQHF.